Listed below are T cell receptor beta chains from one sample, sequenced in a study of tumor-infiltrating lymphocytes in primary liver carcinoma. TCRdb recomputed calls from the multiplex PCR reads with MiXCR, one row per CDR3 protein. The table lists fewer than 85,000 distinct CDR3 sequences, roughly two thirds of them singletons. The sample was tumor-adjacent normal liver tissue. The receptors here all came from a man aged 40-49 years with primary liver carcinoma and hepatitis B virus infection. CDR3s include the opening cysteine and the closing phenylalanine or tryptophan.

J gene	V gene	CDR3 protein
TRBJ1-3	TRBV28	CTSSFGGAPPGNTIYF
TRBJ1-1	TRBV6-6	CASSTGGTTDAFF
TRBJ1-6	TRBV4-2	CTSSLAQDNSPLHF
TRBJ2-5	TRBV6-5	CASSMVGSGETQHF
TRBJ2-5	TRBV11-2	CASSLEGPGGTQYF
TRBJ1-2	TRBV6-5	CASSTLVGSNYGYAF
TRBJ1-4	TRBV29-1	CSDGQATNEKLFF
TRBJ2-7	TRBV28	CASSFFGPTGGRISYEQYF
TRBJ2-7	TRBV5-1	CASSTGLAGSYEQYF
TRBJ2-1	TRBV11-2	CASRFTGNNEQLF
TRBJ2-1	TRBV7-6	CASSRREGRDHEQFF
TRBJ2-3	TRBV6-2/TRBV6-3	CASTSGADTQYF
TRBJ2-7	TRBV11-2	CASRSNRNSYEQYF
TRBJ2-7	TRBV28	CASSLLAGYYEQHF